The clone carrying this T cell receptor (beta chain) has just a few counts. Its target is not known. The record originates from a study of blood T cells in healthy people across ages. Whole-study findings and limits: Lack of knowledge of donor CMV status possibly confounded expanded clonotype changes. Without sorted subsets, naive and antigen-experienced compartments could not be conclusively compared.

A second PCR of about 7 to 12 cycles used a sample-barcoded 5' primer and a J-beta primer mix. TCRdb called the 5' RACE reads again in MiXCR, with one record for every CDR3 protein. The repertoire includes 950,000 to 1,200,000 distinct CDR3 sequences, roughly two fifths of them detected once, and approximately 14% sits in the top ten. This CDR3 is built from 12 residues. Trimming took 6 bases from V and 0 from J, leaving 5 bases between them. Germline V gives CDR1 ENHRY, CDR2 SYGVKD. Specimen: blood. This TCR derives from a man between 18 and 29 years old in good health. The rearrangement uses TRBV10-3 and TRBJ1-1; D not certain. The CDR3 nucleotides read TGTGCCATCAGGGATATGAACACTGAAGCTTTCTTT. Its translation is CAIRDMNTEAFF.